This T cell receptor (beta chain) was documented in a study of immune evolution from preneoplasia to lung adenocarcinoma. Study results and limitations: T cell clonality was higher in KRAS-mutant than EGFR-mutant or wild-type nodules. From normal lung to invasive adenocarcinoma, top clone frequencies appeared to decrease.

On this clone itself: Its antigen is undetermined.

Resections took place in Japan or China from the mid-2010s to the late 2010s. Only in-frame clones appear in the TCRdb table, and some are missing; sequencing was by immunoSEQ multiplex PCR. The sample lists about 16,000 clones; around nine tenths were seen once. V gave up 6 bases and J gave up 4 bases, with 7 bases separating them. CDR1 is MDHEN and CDR2 is SYDVKM in the germline V gene. The CDR3 is 11 amino acids. Sample: FFPE invasive lung adenocarcinoma tissue. The clonotype was recovered from a person aged 65-85 years with invasive lung adenocarcinoma. This chain joins TRBV28 and TRBJ2-7; either TRBD1 or TRBD2 may fit D (6 bases each). This CDR3 reads CASRGGYEQYF. CDR3 bases: TGTGCCAGCAGAGGGGGGTACGAGCAGTACTTC.